The clone carrying this TCR beta chain was observed at least ten times. Its antigen is still unknown. The sample is drawn from a study of response to subunit inactivated influenza vaccine. Study observations and caveats: Few additional T cells are recruited per seasonal influenza vaccination, authors suggested.

This CDR3 has 13 residues. V was pared by 2 bases and J by 5 bases, with 7 bases between. In TCRdb, the RT-PCR reads were re-called with MiXCR into one record per CDR3 protein. Counted here are around 790,000 distinct CDR3 sequences, 21% occurring once; the ten biggest clones make up roughly a tenth. The sequence was collected from a man aged 50 or older who received an inactivated influenza vaccine. The chain couples TRBV12-3 or TRBV12-4 to TRBJ2-1, with D unclear. The specimen comprised PBMCs from blood, sampled around 5 days after vaccination. In DNA, the CDR3 is TGTGCCAGCAGTTTAACCCTGGACAATGAGCAGTTCTTC. Its protein is CASSLTLDNEQFF.